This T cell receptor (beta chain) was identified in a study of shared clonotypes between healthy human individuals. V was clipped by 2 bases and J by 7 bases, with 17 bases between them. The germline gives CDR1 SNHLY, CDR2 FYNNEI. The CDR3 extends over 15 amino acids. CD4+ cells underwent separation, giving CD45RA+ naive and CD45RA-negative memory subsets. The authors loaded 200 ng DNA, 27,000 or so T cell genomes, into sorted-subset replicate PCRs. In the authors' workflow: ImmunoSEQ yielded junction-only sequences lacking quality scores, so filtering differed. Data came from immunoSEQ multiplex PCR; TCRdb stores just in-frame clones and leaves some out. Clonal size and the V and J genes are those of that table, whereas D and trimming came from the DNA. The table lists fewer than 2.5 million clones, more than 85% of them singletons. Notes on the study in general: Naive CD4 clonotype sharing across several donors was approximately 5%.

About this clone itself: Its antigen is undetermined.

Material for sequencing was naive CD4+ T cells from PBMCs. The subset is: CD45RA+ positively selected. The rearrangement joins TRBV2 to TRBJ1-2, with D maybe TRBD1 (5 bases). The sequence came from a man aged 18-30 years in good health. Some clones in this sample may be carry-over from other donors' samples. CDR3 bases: TGTGCCAGCAGTGAAAGTTTTGGGGGGATTGCTGGCTACACCTTC. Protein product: CASSESFGGIAGYTF. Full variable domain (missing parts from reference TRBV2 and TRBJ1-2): EPEVTQTPSHQVTQMGQEVILRCVPISNHLYFYWYRQILGQKVEFLVSFYNNEISEKSEIFDDQFSVERPDGSNFTLKIRSTKLEDSAMYFCASSESFGGIAGYTFGSGTRLTVV.